These 8 T cell receptor beta chains share one sample of origin, sequenced in a study of blood T cell repertoires in COVID-19. The method was immunoSEQ multiplex PCR; TCRdb's version includes in-frame clones alone and lacks a portion of them. The table shows fewer than 150,000 clones, with 90% occurring only once. The sample taken for sequencing was peripheral blood. The receptors derive from a woman aged 60-75 years with COVID-19, enrolled during active disease.

J is TRBJ1-6 and V is TRBV6-2 or TRBV6-3; D is unclear. The CDR3 contains 15 residues. V shed 6 bases and J shed 5 bases, with 14 bases lying between them. CDR1 and CDR2 from the germline V gene are MNHEY and SVGEGT. CDR3 sequence reads: CASSPNGVDNSPLHF. CDR3 DNA: TGTGCCAGCAGCCCTAACGGGGTTGATAATTCACCCCTCCACTTT.

The genes are TRBV10-3 and TRBJ2-3; 8 bases match TRBD1. Germline CDR1 ENHRY, CDR2 SYGVKD. This CDR3 has 14 residues. Unmatched junction bases numbered 5, after V lost 7 bases and J lost 2 bases. The CDR3, as DNA: TGTGCCATCAACAAGGACAGGGACACAGATACGCAGTATTTT. This codes for CAINKDRDTDTQYF.

The J gene is TRBJ2-7, the V gene TRBV29-1; possibly TRBD1 for D (5 bases). Germline CDR1 reads SQVTM; CDR2 reads ANQGSEA. Trimming left V 6 bases short and J 3 bases short, with 15 bases between. CDR3 size: 13 residues. The CDR3 DNA reads TGCAGCGTCCAACGGCGGCAGGGCTACGAGCAGTACTTC. Its translation is CSVQRRQGYEQYF.

This CDR3 reads CASSADRVTEAFF. In DNA, the CDR3 is TGTGCCAGCAGCGCGGACAGGGTAACAGAAGCTTTCTTT. The chain carries TRBV7-8 and TRBJ1-1; 8 bases are shared with TRBD1. The CDR3 totals 13 residues. Per the germline V gene, CDR1 is SGHVS and CDR2 is FQNEAQ. V lost 5 bases to trimming and J lost 8 bases; unmatched junction nucleotides: 7.

The chain recombines TRBV29-1 with TRBJ1-4; TRBD1 aligns across 9 bases. V was clipped by 3 bases and J by 8 bases; unmatched bases: 7. The germline CDR1 and CDR2 sequences are SQVTM and ANQGSEA. The CDR3 totals 14 residues. The CDR3 is CSVDTGTGWEKLFF. The CDR3, as DNA: TGCAGCGTTGACACCGGGACAGGGTGGGAAAAACTGTTTTTT.

The chain links TRBV5-5 to TRBJ1-1, with TRBD1 matching over 7 bases. J lost 1 base, V lost 4 bases, and 7 bases had no gene match. Germline lookup yields CDR1 SGHKS and CDR2 YYEKEE (reference sequence). This CDR3 spans 15 amino acids. The DNA for the CDR3 is TGTGCCAGCAGCCATGAAGGACAGGCGAACACTGAAGCTTTCTTT. Protein product: CASSHEGQANTEAFF.

V is TRBV10-2 and J is TRBJ1-4; TRBD1 aligns across 8 bases. Unmatched junction bases numbered 9, after V lost 6 bases and J lost 6 bases. CDR3 length: 15 amino acids. CDR1 is WSHSY and CDR2 is SAAADI in the germline V gene. The chain's CDR3 is CASRHAGQEDEKLFF. CDR3 nucleotide sequence: TGCGCCAGCAGACACGCGGGACAGGAAGATGAAAAACTGTTTTTT.

The chain joins TRBV3-1 (or the pseudogene TRBV3-2) to TRBJ1-1, with a tentative D call TRBD1 (6 bases). Germline CDR1 LGHDT, CDR2 YNNKEL (reference sequence). Trimming took off 5 bases at V and 2 bases at J, with 9 bases between the two ends. The CDR3 totals 13 residues. The CDR3 reads CASSLTGNTEAFF. CDR3 coding DNA: TGTGCCAGCAGCTTGACAGGAAACACTGAAGCTTTCTTT.